This T cell receptor (beta chain) originates from a study of blood T cell repertoires in COVID-19. Overall study: The United States, Italy and Spain provided the acute and convalescent COVID-19 samples. The analysed material was cDNA or gDNA that came from T cells, B-cell-depleted T cells, or PBMCs.

Clinical histories supplied by participants themselves formed the basis of cohort assignment. In germline, CDR1 is SGHRS, CDR2 YFSETQ. This CDR3 has 14 residues. The ends were cut back, 0 bases at V and 3 bases at J, with 7 bases in the middle. Original methodology: Amplification from reference gene primers served as the basis for estimated nucleated cell counts. Sequencing was performed with immunoSEQ multiplex PCR; in TCRdb, only in-frame clones are kept and a portion is missing. V and J calls and clone size come straight from that table; D and trimming were deduced from the DNA. Here the sample spans approximately 250,000 clones, around 89% being singletons.

Sequencing was performed on PBMCs or T cells enriched from blood (not recorded which). This sequence originates from a woman aged 60-75 years in a cohort exposed to, infected with or recovered from COVID-19 (not recorded which). The V and J genes are TRBV5-1 and TRBJ2-1; D gene ambiguous. The CDR3 nucleotides read TGCGCCAGCAGCTTGGGTAACAGCTACAATGAGCAGTTCTTC. Protein sequence: CASSLGNSYNEQFF.